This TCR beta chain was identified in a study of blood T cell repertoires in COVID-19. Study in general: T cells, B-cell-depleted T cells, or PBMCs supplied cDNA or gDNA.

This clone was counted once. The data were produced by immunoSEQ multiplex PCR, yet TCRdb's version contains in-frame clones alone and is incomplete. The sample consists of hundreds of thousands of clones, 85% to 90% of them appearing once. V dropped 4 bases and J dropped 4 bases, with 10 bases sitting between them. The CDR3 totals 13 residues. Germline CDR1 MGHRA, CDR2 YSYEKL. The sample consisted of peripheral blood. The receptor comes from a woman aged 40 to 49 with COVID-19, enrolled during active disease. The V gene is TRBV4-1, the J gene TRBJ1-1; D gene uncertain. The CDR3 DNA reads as TGCGCCAGCAGCCTCGAGATTGGCACTGAAGCTTTCTTT. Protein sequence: CASSLEIGTEAFF.